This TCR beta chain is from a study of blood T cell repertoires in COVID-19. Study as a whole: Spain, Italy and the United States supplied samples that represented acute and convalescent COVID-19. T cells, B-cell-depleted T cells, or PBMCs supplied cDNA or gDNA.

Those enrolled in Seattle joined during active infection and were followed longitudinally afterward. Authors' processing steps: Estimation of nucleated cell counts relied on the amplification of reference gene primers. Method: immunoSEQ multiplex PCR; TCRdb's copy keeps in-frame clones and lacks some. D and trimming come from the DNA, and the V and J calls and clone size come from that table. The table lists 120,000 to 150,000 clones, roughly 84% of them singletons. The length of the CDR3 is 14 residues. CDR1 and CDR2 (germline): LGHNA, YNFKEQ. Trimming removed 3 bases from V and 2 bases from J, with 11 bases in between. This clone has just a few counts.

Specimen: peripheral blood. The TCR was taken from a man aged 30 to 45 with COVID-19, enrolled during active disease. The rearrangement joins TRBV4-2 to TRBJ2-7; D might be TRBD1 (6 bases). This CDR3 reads CASSQRDTTYEQYF. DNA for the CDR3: TGTGCCAGCAGCCAGAGGGACACAACCTACGAGCAGTACTTC.